Following are 24 T cell receptor delta chains from one sample sequenced in a study of gamma-delta chains in newborns, infants, children. TCRdb fed the reads to CATT. Among more than 3,500 delta-chain clones listed, roughly 2% were seen once. Sequenced input: blood. The source is a child who was a newborn, infant or young child, either healthy, febrile or measles-vaccinated (not recorded which).

In this sample, this clone turned up a few times. The protein TCRdb gives is from a much larger clone and does not agree with this DNA's translation at residue 6, likely a read error; the protein shown here comes from the DNA. The rearrangement links TRAV29/DV5 to TRDJ3, with D possibly matching TRDD3 (5 bases). Looked up from germline, CDR1 is NSMFDY and CDR2 is ISSIKDK. Trimming pared 3 bases from V and 0 bases from J, leaving 7 bases between. This CDR3 comprises 15 residues. DNA of the CDR3: TGTGCAGCAACTGGGCGCTCCTGGGACACCCGACAGATGTTTTTC. It encodes CAATGRSWDTRQMFF.

In the case of this clone: A read error is the likely source, as a far larger clone sits one nucleotide away. The rearrangement links TRDV1 to TRDJ1; 8 bases line up with TRDD3. The CDR3 totals 24 residues. Germline V gene lookup returns CDR1 TSWWSYY and CDR2 QGS. J was trimmed by 1 base and V by 0 bases; bases with no gene match: 28. CDR3 loop: CALGELNPYSGTRGYFHSTDKLIF. The CDR3 DNA reads as TGTGCTCTTGGGGAACTAAACCCCTATTCCGGTACTAGGGGATACTTCCACAGCACCGATAAACTCATCTTT.

Worth noting for this clone: The protein given by TCRdb reflects a much larger clone and differs at residue 7 from this DNA's translation, likely from a read error; the protein shown is the DNA's translation. The rearrangement joins TRDV1 to TRDJ2; D may be TRDD3 (6 bases). V dropped 2 bases and J dropped 3 bases, with 19 bases sitting between them. Germline assignment: CDR1 TSWWSYY and CDR2 QGS. The CDR3 covers 18 residues. The CDR3 DNA reads TGTGCTCTTGGGGAAGAGAGGGGATCCCGACCACTGACAGCACAACTCTTCTTT. Translating it yields CALGEERGSRPLTAQLFF.

To note about this clone: This DNA translates differently at residue 15 from the TCRdb protein, which is that of a much larger clone; a read error is likely, and the protein shown is the DNA's own translation. The V and J genes are TRDV2 and TRDJ3; maybe TRDD3 (6 bases). Looked up from germline, CDR1 is GEAIGNYY and CDR2 is EKD. This CDR3 comprises 17 residues. The CDR3: CACDTVLGSWDTRQTFF. Written as DNA, the CDR3 is TGTGCCTGTGACACTGTACTGGGCTCCTGGGACACCCGACAGACGTTTTTC.

About this clone itself: With only one base between it and a far larger clone, this is likely a read error. This sample also contains other DNA sequences that code for the same CDR3. The genes are TRDV1 and TRDJ1, with TRDD3 matching 10 bases. Germline lookup yields CDR1 TSWWSYY and CDR2 QGS. This CDR3 contains 22 residues. For the CDR3, the DNA is TGTGCTCTCGGGGCTTGTTCCTACGCTTCTCGATCCTGGGGGATAGAGACCGATAAACTCATCTTT. Residues: CALGACSYASRSWGIETDKLIF.

This clone was observed a few times. The protein in TCRdb stems from a much larger clone and differs at residue 11 from this DNA's translation, likely a read error; here the protein is translated from the DNA. The chain is built from TRDV2 and TRDJ2; TRDD3 matches 12 bases. Germline CDR1 GEAIGNYY, CDR2 EKD. The CDR3 spans 16 residues. CDR3 DNA sequence: TGTGCCTGTGACATACTGGGGGATACTTTGGCAGCACAACTCTTCTTT. Protein: CACDILGDTLAAQLFF.

Regarding this clone: The protein recorded in TCRdb matches a much larger clone and deviates from this DNA's translation at residue 16, suggesting a read error; the protein here is obtained by translating the DNA. The chain joins TRDV2 to TRDJ3; 8 bases match TRDD3. CDR3 length equals 18 residues. Germline lookup yields CDR1 GEAIGNYY and CDR2 EKD. The CDR3 spells CACDLLGATAWDTRQTFF. CDR3 DNA sequence: TGTGCCTGTGACTTACTGGGGGCTACCGCCTGGGACACCCGACAGACGTTTTTC.

This clone was detected a few times. The chain links TRDV2 to TRDJ3; a weak D match, TRDD3 (6 bases). The CDR3 loop spans 16 amino acids. CDR1 and CDR2 from the germline V gene are GEAIGNYY and EKD. The ends were cut back, 3 bases at V and 0 bases at J, with 8 bases in the middle. The CDR3 sequence is CACDVLGSWDTRQMFF. The DNA of the CDR3 is TGTGCCTGTGACGTACTGGGCTCCTGGGACACCCGACAGATGTTTTTC.

About this clone: TCRdb pairs this DNA with a much larger clone's protein that differs at residue 7, likely a read error; the protein shown was translated from the DNA. This chain joins TRDV1 and TRDJ1; D is undetermined. V dropped 2 bases and J dropped 2 bases, with 27 bases sitting between them. CDR1 and CDR2 from the germline V gene are TSWWSYY and QGS. There are 20 residues in the CDR3. The chain's CDR3 is CALGEVRGLQYRRETDKLIF. CDR3 DNA sequence: TGTGCTCTTGGGGAAGTGAGAGGTTTACAATACCGCCGCGAAACCGATAAACTCATCTTT.

With respect to this clone: The translation of this DNA and the TCRdb protein of a much larger clone differ at residue 14, probably owing to a read error; the protein shown here is translated from the DNA. The V call is TRDV1, the J call TRDJ1, with TRDD3 as a possible D gene (7 bases). Trimming pared 1 base from V and 4 bases from J, leaving 25 bases between. CDR1 and CDR2 from the germline V gene are TSWWSYY and QGS. The CDR3 totals 19 residues. The CDR3 region is CALGEPRTSLLGYIDKLIF. The DNA of the CDR3 is TGTGCTCTTGGGGAACCCCGAACTTCCTTACTGGGGTACATCGATAAACTCATCTTT.

This clone appeared a few times. A far larger clone differs by one base, so this is likely a read error. Other DNA sequences of this sample code for an identical CDR3. The chain links TRDV2 to TRDJ3; 11 bases agree with TRDD3. The CDR3 runs to 20 residues. With 0 bases clipped from V and 1 base from J, the junction kept 7 bases outside the gene matches. Germline lookup yields CDR1 GEAIGNYY and CDR2 EKD. CDR3 sequence reads: CACDTVLGDKSSWDTRQMFF. DNA for the CDR3: TGTGCCTGTGACACCGTACTGGGGGATAAAAGTTCCTGGGACACCCGACAGATGTTTTTC.

The CDR3 DNA is TGTGCCTGTGACGTACTGGGGGATAAAAATTTGACAGCACAACTCTTCTTT. Its protein product is CACDVLGDKNLTAQLFF. The chain carries TRDV2 and TRDJ2; 11 bases line up with TRDD3. The trim removed 3 bases at V and 1 base at J, leaving 6 bases unmatched. The germline V gene has CDR1 GEAIGNYY and CDR2 EKD. The CDR3 has 17 amino acids.

This clone was recorded a few times. Translating this DNA gives a protein that differs at residue 3 from the TCRdb one, which belongs to a much larger clone; a read error is likely, and the protein shown is this translation. V gene TRDV2 combines with J gene TRDJ3, with D uncertain. There are 18 residues in the CDR3. Germline CDR1 reads GEAIGNYY; CDR2 reads EKD. The CDR3 nucleotides are TGTGCCCGTGACACCGCCGGGTGGACCTCCTGGGACACCCGACAGATGTTTTTC. Its protein product is CARDTAGWTSWDTRQMFF.

This clone was found a few times. The translation of this DNA and the TCRdb protein of a much larger clone differ at residue 15, probably owing to a read error; the protein shown here is translated from the DNA. The rearrangement uses TRDV2 and TRDJ3, with 13 bases matching TRDD3. Germline V CDR1 and CDR2: GEAIGNYY, EKD. This CDR3 spans 20 amino acids. CDR3 sequence: CACDRPTGGYASWDARQMFF. As DNA, the CDR3 is TGTGCCTGTGACCGTCCTACTGGGGGATACGCTTCCTGGGACGCCCGACAGATGTTTTTC.

On this clone itself: A far larger clone lies a single base away; this is likely a read error. Other DNA sequences in the sample encode the same CDR3. The V call is TRDV2, the J call TRDJ2; D is unresolved. This CDR3 has 15 residues. Per the germline V gene, CDR1 is GEAIGNYY and CDR2 is EKD. The CDR3 nucleotides read TGTGCCTGTGGGGCCGGTTTAGGGGTGACGGCACAACTCTTCTTT. Protein sequence: CACGAGLGVTAQLFF.

Notes on this clone: This likely traces to a read error, being one base from a far larger clone. This sample includes further DNA sequences coding for the same CDR3. J is TRDJ2 and V is TRDV2; 9 nucleotides line up with TRDD3. Germline V gene data show CDR1 as GEAIGNYY and CDR2 as EKD. CDR3 length: 18 amino acids. CDR3 in amino acids: CACDTLTGGPPLTAQLFF. CDR3 nucleotide sequence: TGTGCCTGTGACACGCTTACTGGGGGACCGCCTTTGACAGCACAACTTTTCTTT.

This clone was seen a few times. A far larger clone is one nucleotide away, so this likely arose from a read error. Other DNA sequences in the same sample also yield this CDR3. The genes are TRDV1 and TRDJ3; 7 nucleotides agree with TRDD3. The CDR3 sequence is 20 residues long. CDR1 and CDR2 (germline): TSWWSYY, QGS. CDR3: CALGELNAWGPTWDTRQMFF. CDR3 in DNA: TGTGCTCTTGGGGAACTAAACGCCTGGGGGCCTACCTGGGACACCCGACAGATGTTCTTC.

This clone occurred a few times. The protein TCRdb gives is from a much larger clone and does not agree with this DNA's translation at residue 10, likely a read error; the protein shown here comes from the DNA. The rearrangement uses TRAV29/DV5 and TRDJ1, with 9 bases aligning to TRDD3. Per germline, CDR1 NSMFDY and CDR2 ISSIKDK. V gave up 0 bases and J gave up 2 bases; unmatched junction bases: 8. The CDR3 spans 16 residues. Here the CDR3 reads CAASARVGDRTDKLIF. The CDR3 DNA reads as TGTGCAGCAAGCGCGAGGGTGGGGGATAGAACCGATAAACTCATCTTT.

Points on this clone: The likely explanation is a read error, given a far larger clone one base away. The identical CDR3 is also encoded by other nucleotide sequences in the sample. CDR3 in amino acids: CACDPTGSSWDTRQMFF. CDR3 DNA: TGTGCCTGTGATCCTACTGGGAGCTCCTGGGACACCCGACAGATGTTTTTC. The V gene is TRDV2, the J gene TRDJ3; D may be TRDD2 or TRDD3 (6 bases each). From germline, CDR1 is GEAIGNYY and CDR2 EKD. Trimming took 4 bases from V and 0 from J, leaving 12 bases between them. The length of the CDR3 is 17 residues.

This clone showed up many times. With only one base between it and a far larger clone, this is likely a read error. This sample also contains other DNA sequences that code for the same CDR3. The V call is TRDV2, the J call TRDJ2; 11 positions match TRDD3. After removal of 2 bases from V and 2 bases from J, the junction contained 3 bases not matched to a gene. The CDR3 runs to 16 residues. Germline V lookup: CDR1 GEAIGNYY, CDR2 EKD. This chain's CDR3 is CACDILGDTLTAQLFF. Here the CDR3 DNA reads TGTGCCTGTGACATCCTGGGGGATACCTTGACAGCACAACTCTTCTTT.

Many counts were recorded for this clone. A far larger clone is one nucleotide away, so this likely arose from a read error. The V call is TRDV2, the J call TRDJ3; 12 bases map to TRDD3. CDR3 size: 18 residues. Germline assignment: CDR1 GEAIGNYY and CDR2 EKD. J gave up 2 bases and V 3 bases, and 4 bases lay outside the gene matches. Here the CDR3 DNA reads TGTGCCTGTGACTTTACTGGGGGATACCCCTGGGACACCCGACAGATGTTTTTC. Translation: CACDFTGGYPWDTRQMFF.

This clone showed up just a few times. A far larger clone is one base from this, pointing to a likely read error. The V call is TRDV2, the J call TRDJ3, with 10 bases identical to TRDD3. Per germline, CDR1 GEAIGNYY and CDR2 EKD. The V gene end was trimmed by 1 base and the J gene end by 5 bases; junction bases not matched to a gene: 7. CDR3 length equals 18 residues. The CDR3 sequence: CACDTGGYAARDTRQMFF. The DNA for the CDR3 is TGTGCCTGTGACACGGGGGGATACGCGGCCCGGGACACCCGACAGATGTTTTTC.

With regard to this clone: It differs at one base from a far larger clone, so likely a read error. This same CDR3 is encoded by further DNA sequences in the sample. This sequence joins TRAV29/DV5 and TRDJ3, with D perhaps matching TRDD3 (6 bases). The CDR3 runs to 21 residues. Looked up from germline, CDR1 is NSMFDY and CDR2 is ISSIKDK. CDR3 region: CAASAGIGWGLSSWDTRQMFF. CDR3 sequence (DNA): TGTGCGGCAAGCGCGGGAATTGGATGGGGGTTAAGCTCCTGGGACACCCGACAGATGTTTTTC.

This clone has more than one count but fewer than ten. A far larger clone is one base from this, pointing to a likely read error. The rearrangement joins TRDV1 to TRDJ3, with no clear D. The V end was cut by 1 base, the J end by 3 bases, with 25 bases between. Germline loops: CDR1 TSWWSYY, CDR2 QGS. The CDR3 is 22 amino acids. The CDR3 nucleotides are TGTGCTCTTGGGGAACCTCCGCCCCAGGTGAGATCTCCGAACTGGGACACCCGACAGATGTTTTTC. Protein: CALGEPPPQVRSPNWDTRQMFF.